The 9 T cell receptor beta chains below all came from one sample that was sequenced in a study of sequential checkpoint blockade in melanoma. Sequenced by immunoSEQ multiplex PCR; TCRdb stores in-frame clones only, minus some. The repertoire holds 19,000 or so clones, with 60% to 80% as singletons. The treatment here: randomized to nivolumab then ipilimumab (arm A) or the reverse (arm B). Sequenced material: CD8+ T cells sorted from blood (inferred from file names), taken from a patient given nivolumab and ipilimumab in sequence. These TCRs come from a human donor with melanoma.

The V and J genes are TRBV19 and TRBJ1-3, with D perhaps matching TRBD1 (5 bases). With 7 bases removed from V and 1 base from J, the gap between germline ends came to 14 bases. Germline-derived CDR1 and CDR2 are LNHDA and SQIVND (reference sequence). CDR3 length: 15 amino acids. CDR3 coding DNA: TGTGCCAGTACCTCTCGAAGGACATCTGGAAACACCATATATTTT. Its protein product is CASTSRRTSGNTIYF.

This clone was counted a few times. The chain employs TRBV2 and TRBJ1-2, with a tentative D call TRBD1 (5 bases). Germline V lookup: CDR1 SNHLY, CDR2 FYNNEI. V was shortened by 3 bases and J by 2 bases, with 7 bases between the two germline ends. The CDR3 is made up of 13 amino acids. In DNA form, the CDR3 reads TGTGCCAGCAGTGACCCAGGGAACTATGGCTACACCTTC. Its protein is CASSDPGNYGYTF.

The V gene is TRBV9, the J gene TRBJ1-3; 7 nucleotides line up with TRBD1. The germline gives CDR1 SGDLS, CDR2 YYNGEE. This CDR3 is 19 amino acids long. The junction had 17 bases not matched to a gene; V was cut back by 3 bases and J by 2 bases. DNA of the CDR3: TGTGCCAGCAGCGGAACTAGTGGAGGGGGCCCCGACCCTGGAAACACCATATATTTT. Protein sequence: CASSGTSGGGPDPGNTIYF.

In this sample, this clone turned up once. The V call is TRBV23-1, the J call TRBJ1-1; 7 bases match TRBD1. TRBV23-1 is sorted into the ORF group, with uncertain function. CDR3 length: 15 residues. The ends lost 4 bases at V and 6 bases at J; junction bases unmatched: 11. The DNA for the CDR3 is TGCGCCAGCAGTCTGAGGGACAGCCGAGGCCCTGAAGCTTTCTTT. Encoded protein: CASSLRDSRGPEAFF.

The chain is built from TRBV7-9 and TRBJ2-7; D not resolved. This CDR3 is 15 amino acids long. V lost 1 base to trimming and J lost 3 bases, with 13 bases between them. In germline, CDR1 is SEHNR, CDR2 FQNEAQ (reference sequence). CDR3 sequence: CASSLVTPKRYEQYF. CDR3 nucleotide sequence: TGTGCCAGCAGCTTAGTTACCCCTAAACGCTACGAGCAGTACTTC.

The rearrangement links TRBV11-1 to TRBJ2-7, with no clear D. V shed 3 bases and J shed 1 base, with 4 bases lying between them. The CDR3 runs to 12 residues. Germline CDR1 is SGHAT and CDR2 is FQDESV (reference sequence). CDR3 region: CASSLSSYEQYF. The CDR3 DNA is TGTGCCAGCAGCTTGTCGTCCTACGAGCAGTACTTC.

V and J are TRBV11-2 and TRBJ1-1; D possibly corresponds to TRBD1 (5 bases). V was cut by 11 bases and J by 1 base, with 11 bases left in between. Germline CDR1 and CDR2: SGHAT and FQNNGV. This CDR3 has 12 residues. For the CDR3, the DNA is TGTGCCTCCCGGGGGGGGAACACTGAAGCTTTCTTT. Amino acids: CASRGGNTEAFF.

This clone came up a few times. This chain joins TRBV6-6 and TRBJ2-7, with D possibly matching TRBD2 (6 bases). Germline lookup yields CDR1 MNHNY and CDR2 SVGAGI (reference sequence). There are 15 residues in the CDR3. The V end lost 6 bases, the J end lost 3 bases, and 18 bases lay between the germline ends. Here the CDR3 DNA reads TGTGCCAGCAGCTCCGGGGGTGGGGGTTTCTACGAGCAGTACGTC. It specifies CASSSGGGGFYEQYV.

The gene calls are TRBV7-1 and TRBJ2-1; the D gene is possibly TRBD1 (7 bases). TRBV7-1 is an open reading frame whose function is uncertain. This CDR3 has 16 residues. V lost 3 bases and J 7 bases, leaving 19 bases between the germline ends. CDR3 in amino acids: CASSSQGGGTRNEQFF. The CDR3 DNA reads as TGTGCCAGCAGCTCGCAGGGGGGTGGGACACGGAATGAGCAGTTCTTC.